This TCR beta chain was identified in a study of T-cell reconstitution after alpha-beta-depleted transplantation in children. This CDR3 comprises 15 residues. The V end lost 4 bases, the J end lost 3 bases, and 17 bases lay between the germline ends. The germline gives CDR1 SGHRS, CDR2 YFSETQ. Concerning this clonotype itself: Its antigen is undetermined.

Study-wide points: Expanded graft clones numbering several hundred reportedly gave rise to alpha-beta T cells about two months after transplant. T-cell numbers and diversity one year post-transplant derived largely from freshly generated T cells. There were some patients whose high TCRbeta diversity at day 60 came from surviving recipient T cells and thymic progenitors.

Preparing the TCRbeta library involved the use of unique molecular identifiers. One entry per CDR3 protein, called by TCRdb with MiXCR from the PCR reads. The data hold about 200,000 distinct CDR3 sequences, with about 8.7% observed a single time. The clonotype was recovered from a male patient aged 2 to 10 who had a stem cell transplant for acute myeloid leukemia, so the T cells may come from the graft donor. The source was PBMCs, mostly from graft donor cells, collected 360 days after TCRalphabeta/CD19-depleted stem cell transplant. This sequence joins TRBV5-1 and TRBJ2-7, with a weak D call TRBD2 (5 bases). The DNA for the CDR3 is TGCGCCAGCAGCGGGGTGGGCGGGCAAGGCTACGAGCAGTACTTC. Protein: CASSGVGGQGYEQYF.